The T cell receptor (beta chain) described here comes from a study of control samples from healthy donors and cancer patients. V shed 2 bases and J shed 5 bases, with 9 bases lying between them. The CDR3 has 13 amino acids. Germline CDR1 SGHRS, CDR2 YFSETQ. Using immunoSEQ multiplex PCR, the repertoire was profiled, and TCRdb retains in-frame clones only, with some absent. In the table there are roughly 30,000 clones, approximately 94% of which are singletons. The sequenced sample was PBMCs. The receptor was isolated from a man aged 35 to 55 with colorectal cancer. This chain links TRBV5-1 with TRBJ2-3; D call uncertain. CDR3 region: CASSLRLGDTQYF. CDR3 in DNA: TGCGCCAGCAGCTTAAGACTTGGAGATACGCAGTATTTT.